This T cell receptor (beta chain) was profiled in a study of post-analysis software for immune sequencing data. Study outcomes and limitations: Those samples that were prepared in the same batch co-clustered strongly by F measure. Five or six TRBV segments, TRBV5-6, TRBV5-1 and TRBV20-1 among them, were found more frequent in patients than controls.

Unique molecular identifiers were carried by the TCR beta cDNA libraries. Around 500,000 cDNA molecules came from about 1 to 10 million T cells. TCRdb redid the calling of the PCR reads with MiXCR, one entry per CDR3 protein. Of 750,000 to 950,000 distinct CDR3 sequences listed, approximately 53% are singletons. CDR3 size: 13 residues. Germline CDR1 SQVTM, CDR2 ANQGSEA. V lost 6 bases, J lost 4 bases, and 5 bases stayed unmatched. A single count supports this clonotype. Its antigen is undetermined. This chain connects TRBV29-1 to TRBJ2-4; 8 bases line up with TRBD1. This TCR was recovered from a girl aged 10-17 years with multiple sclerosis. Sequencing used blood. The CDR3 DNA reads as TGCAGCGTCAGGGGGCGCGGGAAAAACATTCAGTACTTC. It encodes CSVRGRGKNIQYF.